What follows are 25 T cell receptor beta chains derived from one specimen sequenced in a study. TCRdb reprocessed the RT-PCR reads via MiXCR and lists one record per CDR3 protein. The table shows about 680,000 distinct CDR3 sequences, with 14% occurring only once. Sequencing input: memory CD4+ T cells from blood. These receptors were taken from a female donor in good health, serving as a healthy control.

The J gene is TRBJ1-5, the V gene TRBV20-1, with D unresolved. Trimming removed 1 base at V and 4 bases at J, with 5 bases between. Germline-derived CDR1 and CDR2 are DFQATT and SNEGSKA (reference sequence). The CDR3 length is 12 residues. The CDR3 loop is CSARVLNQPQHF. For the CDR3, the DNA is TGCAGTGCTAGAGTGCTTAATCAGCCCCAGCATTTT.

The V and J genes are TRBV7-2 and TRBJ1-4; D not resolved. The CDR3 runs 13 residues. V lost 7 bases to trimming and J lost 7 bases, with 13 bases between them. Per germline, CDR1 SGHTA and CDR2 FQGNSA. The CDR3 region has the DNA TGTGCCAGCACCCCTTTTGAGGGTGAAAAACTGTTTTTT. It codes for CASTPFEGEKLFF.

This chain connects TRBV10-3 to TRBJ1-2; D is undetermined. V was trimmed by 4 bases and J by 6 bases, leaving 12 bases between them. Germline-derived CDR1 and CDR2 are ENHRY and SYGVKD. This CDR3 region has 13 residues. The DNA for the CDR3 is TGTGCCATCAGTGGCGGCCAGGAGGATGGCTACACCTTC. Encoded protein: CAISGGQEDGYTF.

The chain links TRBV4-3 to TRBJ1-6; D gene uncertain. V was pared by 1 base and J by 9 bases, with 10 bases between. The CDR3 runs to 14 residues. The germline gives CDR1 LGHNA, CDR2 YSLEER. This CDR3 is CASSQGEWGSPLHF. The CDR3 DNA follows: TGCGCCAGCAGCCAAGGAGAGTGGGGTTCACCCCTCCACTTT.

This chain links TRBV20-1 with TRBJ1-1; D is undetermined. Per the germline V gene, CDR1 is DFQATT and CDR2 is SNEGSKA (reference sequence). V lost 0 bases to trimming and J lost 8 bases, with 13 bases between them. The length of the CDR3 is 13 residues. The CDR3 protein is CSARDRVAQEAFF. The CDR3, as DNA: TGCAGTGCTAGAGATAGGGTAGCACAAGAAGCTTTCTTT.

There are many counts of this clonotype. The V gene is TRBV7-2, the J gene TRBJ1-1; possible D gene TRBD1, 5 bases. The ends were cut back, 3 bases at V and 5 bases at J, with 10 bases in the middle. The CDR3 totals 13 residues. Germline CDR1 SGHTA, CDR2 FQGNSA. The CDR3 spells CASSLGDGTEAFF. The CDR3 region has the DNA TGTGCCAGCAGCTTGGGGGACGGAACTGAAGCTTTCTTT. Variable domain in full (rest from reference TRBV7-2 and TRBJ1-1): GAGVSQSPSNKVTEKGKDVELRCDPISGHTALYWYRQSLGQGLEFLIYFQGNSAPDKSGLPSDRFSAERTGGSVSTLTIQRTQQEDSAVYLCASSLGDGTEAFFGQGTRLTVV.

This clonotype was seen repeatedly, ten times or more. The chain combines TRBV7-6 with TRBJ1-1; D uncertain. Trimming took off 1 base at V and 1 base at J, with 10 bases between the two ends. CDR1 and CDR2 (germline): SGHVS, FNYEAQ. The CDR3 length is 15 residues. The CDR3 coding sequence is TGTGCCAGCAGCTTAGGAGGCACTTCGAACACTGAAGCTTTCTTT. The encoded protein is CASSLGGTSNTEAFF.

The J gene is TRBJ1-1, the V gene TRBV6-2 or TRBV6-3; 9 bases match TRBD1. The CDR3 length is 14 residues. V shed 5 bases and J 4 bases; nucleotides not matched to a gene: 5. The germline V gene encodes CDR1 MNHEY and CDR2 SVGEGT. CDR3 in DNA: TGTGCCAGCAGTCTGGGACAGGGCATCACTGAAGCTTTCTTT. Protein product: CASSLGQGITEAFF.

The genes are TRBV7-7 and TRBJ2-7, with 7 bases that match TRBD1. Germline V gene lookup returns CDR1 SSHAT and CDR2 FNYEAQ (reference sequence). CDR3 size: 15 residues. V was clipped by 5 bases and J by 5 bases; unmatched bases: 12. The CDR3 loop reads CASSRQGWELDEQYF. In DNA form, the CDR3 reads TGTGCCAGCAGCCGACAGGGCTGGGAATTAGACGAGCAGTACTTC.

This clonotype occurred a few times. The rearrangement links TRBV9 to TRBJ1-6; D call uncertain. Germline assignment: CDR1 SGDLS and CDR2 YYNGEE. With 0 bases removed from V and 6 bases from J, the gap between germline ends came to 10 bases. There are 15 residues in the CDR3. The CDR3 loop reads CASSVAGTSNSPLHF. The CDR3 DNA reads as TGTGCCAGCAGCGTAGCGGGAACCAGTAATTCACCCCTCCACTTT. The whole variable domain, filled in from reference TRBV9 and TRBJ1-6, reads DSGVTQTPKHLITATGQRVTLRCSPRSGDLSVYWYQQSLDQGLQFLIQYYNGEERAKGNILERFSAQQFPDLHSELNLSSLELGDSALYFCASSVAGTSNSPLHFGNGTRLTVT.

This clonotype occurred a few times. This rearrangement joins TRBV5-6 to TRBJ1-2; D may be TRBD1 (5 bases). Germline V CDR1 and CDR2: SGHDT, YYEEEE. Deletions cut 4 bases from V and 5 bases from J, with 12 bases between. CDR3 size: 13 residues. The CDR3 reads CASSTGDGYGYTF. CDR3 nucleotides: TGTGCCAGCAGCACCGGGGACGGATATGGCTACACCTTC.

The chain is built from TRBV12-5 and TRBJ2-1; D is ambiguous. Trimming removed 0 bases from V and 0 bases from J, with 9 bases in between. The CDR3 covers 16 residues. Germline-derived CDR1 and CDR2 are LGHNT and FRNRAP. This CDR3 is CASGLVLTSSYNEQFF. The DNA of the CDR3 is TGTGCTAGTGGTTTGGTACTGACCAGCTCCTACAATGAGCAGTTCTTC.

There are a few counts of this clonotype. V is TRBV24-1 and J is TRBJ1-4; no firm D call. From germline, CDR1 is KGHDR and CDR2 SFDVKD. The germline V and J ends were trimmed by 3 bases and 7 bases, with 14 bases remaining between them. This CDR3 has 15 residues. The CDR3 DNA follows: TGTGCCACCAGTGATCGGACGGCTTCGGGTGAAAAACTGTTTTTT. This encodes CATSDRTASGEKLFF.

The J gene is TRBJ2-1, the V gene TRBV6-5; 11 nucleotides match TRBD2. The length of the CDR3 is 15 residues. The germline gives CDR1 MNHEY, CDR2 SVGAGI. V dropped 9 bases and J dropped 9; count of bases not matched to a gene: 13. The CDR3 is CARSRTSGFRIEQFF. The CDR3, as DNA: TGTGCCAGAAGCCGGACTAGCGGGTTTCGTATTGAGCAGTTCTTC.

A few counts support this clonotype. The chain carries TRBV5-5 and TRBJ2-7, with D possibly being TRBD1 (6 bases). This CDR3 region has 16 residues. Per germline, CDR1 SGHKS and CDR2 YYEKEE (reference sequence). With 3 bases removed from V and 0 bases from J, the gap between germline ends came to 16 bases. The DNA of the CDR3 is TGTGCCAGCAGCTCGTCTATTGGGGGCCTCTCCTACGAGCAGTACTTC. As protein: CASSSSIGGLSYEQYF.

This clonotype turned up a few times. The rearrangement joins TRBV28 to TRBJ1-4; a possible D gene is TRBD1 (5 bases). Germline lookup yields CDR1 MDHEN and CDR2 SYDVKM. The ends were cut back, 5 bases at V and 3 bases at J, with 16 bases in the middle. The CDR3 covers 16 residues. The CDR3 spells CASSPVRGHPNEKLFF. The DNA of the CDR3 is TGTGCCAGCAGTCCCGTACGAGGACATCCTAATGAAAAACTGTTTTTT. Full variable domain (remainder filled in from reference TRBV28 and TRBJ1-4): DVKVTQSSRYLVKRTGEKVFLECVQDMDHENMFWYRQDPGLGLRLIYFSYDVKMKEKGDIPEGYSVSREKKERFSLILESASTNQTSMYLCASSPVRGHPNEKLFFGSGTQLSVL.

This clonotype was detected a few times. The chain has TRBV12-3 or TRBV12-4 and TRBJ1-1, with D unresolved. This CDR3 is 15 amino acids long. Trimming took 6 bases from V and 1 from J, leaving 15 bases between them. The CDR3 region has the DNA TGTGCCAGCAGAGAGTCCCCGGCAGGGAACACTGAAGCTTTCTTT. Its protein product is CASRESPAGNTEAFF.

This clonotype was detected a few times. The gene calls are TRBV5-1 and TRBJ2-1; 10 bases match TRBD2. J gave up 9 bases and V 3 bases, and 15 bases lay outside the gene matches. This CDR3 region has 17 residues. Per the germline V gene, CDR1 is SGHRS and CDR2 is YFSETQ. The CDR3 reads CASSWGLAPGSQVEQFF. As DNA, the CDR3 is TGCGCCAGCAGCTGGGGACTAGCGCCCGGCTCCCAGGTTGAGCAGTTCTTC.

The rearrangement joins TRBV20-1 to TRBJ1-1, with a possible D match to TRBD1 (5 bases). This CDR3 has 14 amino acids. CDR1 is DFQATT and CDR2 is SNEGSKA in the germline V gene (reference sequence). V shed 0 bases and J shed 6 bases, with 14 bases lying between them. The CDR3 DNA reads as TGCAGTGCTAGAGATGGGACCTACGACGCTGAAGCTTTCTTT. This codes for CSARDGTYDAEAFF.

This clonotype was seen repeatedly, ten times or more. The V and J genes are TRBV6-2 or TRBV6-3 and TRBJ2-1; D is undetermined. CDR1 MNHEY and CDR2 SVGEGT come from the germline V gene. The CDR3 runs to 13 residues. Trimming stripped 5 bases from V and 5 bases from J, with 10 bases between. CDR3 protein: CASSSLFHNEQFF. CDR3 nucleotide sequence: TGTGCCAGCAGTAGCCTGTTCCACAATGAGCAGTTCTTC.

As concerns this clonotype: At one end, the junction sequence differs from germline, possibly due to a read error. The CDR3 region is CSAETSGDSYEKYF. For the CDR3, the DNA is TGCAGTGCGGAAACTAGCGGGGACTCCTACGAGAAGTACTTC. The chain uses TRBV20-1 and TRBJ2-7; 10 nucleotides align to TRBD2. Germline V gene lookup returns CDR1 DFQATT and CDR2 SNEGSKA (reference sequence). This CDR3 comprises 14 residues.

The V call is TRBV29-1, the J call TRBJ2-1, with D hard to call. CDR3 length: 12 residues. Germline assignment: CDR1 SQVTM and CDR2 ANQGSEA. V was cut by 6 bases and J by 2 bases, with 8 bases left in between. The CDR3 DNA is TGCAGCGTCGATTCTACCTACAATGAGCAGTTCTTC. Encoded protein: CSVDSTYNEQFF.

This clonotype has only a few counts. The rearrangement links TRBV12-3 or TRBV12-4 to TRBJ1-1; tentatively, D is TRBD1 (5 bases). The CDR3 loop spans 14 amino acids. V lost 3 bases to trimming and J lost 9 bases, with 17 bases between them. DNA of the CDR3: TGTGCCAGCAGTTTCGGGGCAGGGAACAGAAAAGCTTTCTTT. Translated: CASSFGAGNRKAFF.

The sample holds many counts of this clonotype. The chain uses TRBV6-5 and TRBJ2-2, with D maybe TRBD1 (6 bases). Trimming removed 6 bases from V and 5 bases from J, with 13 bases in between. CDR1 and CDR2 from the germline V gene are MNHEY and SVGAGI. The CDR3 runs 14 residues. The CDR3 loop is CASRLQGRTGELFF. In DNA, the CDR3 is TGTGCCAGCAGACTCCAGGGGCGGACCGGGGAGCTGTTTTTT.

The chain employs TRBV28 and TRBJ2-4, with D tentatively TRBD2 (6 bases). Germline V gene sequence: CDR1 MDHEN, CDR2 SYDVKM. There are 13 residues in the CDR3. Trimming removed 6 bases at V and 8 bases at J, with 14 bases between. The CDR3 is CASSPRREDIQYF. In DNA form, the CDR3 reads TGTGCCAGCAGCCCCAGGAGGGAGGACATTCAGTACTTC.